Presented here are 13 T cell receptor beta chains from one specimen sequenced in a study of shared clonotypes between healthy human individuals (dated by TCRdb to about 2020). To prepare the library, the immunoSEQ multiplex PCR assay was applied. TCRdb retrieved this table from immuneACCESS and kept in-frame rearrangements only. Not all clones are present; in checked studies, unresolved V genes account for under half, and no reason is known for the remainder. Counted in this sample were fewer than 2.5 million clones; roughly 93% of them appeared once. Together, the top ten hold about 0.34% of the sample. What was sequenced was naive CD4+ T cells from PBMCs. The cell subset or site label corresponds to: CD45RA+ positively selected. These receptors came from a man younger than 35 in good health. Some clones in this sample may be carry-over from other donors' samples.

This rearrangement joins TRBV5-1 to TRBJ2-1, with 10 bases fitting TRBD2. CDR1 and CDR2 from the germline V gene are SGHRS and YFSETQ. This CDR3 comprises 15 residues. The J segment lost 5 bases and the V segment lost 2 bases, leaving 4 bases of the junction unmatched. CDR3 in amino acids: CASSFSSGSHNEQFF. The CDR3 DNA is TGCGCCAGCAGCTTTTCTAGCGGGAGTCACAATGAGCAGTTCTTC.

In the case of this clone: Distinct nucleotide sequences in the sample also encode this CDR3. The rearrangement links TRBV2 to TRBJ2-5; possibly TRBD1 for D (5 bases). V lost 7 bases and J 3 bases, leaving 6 bases between the germline ends. CDR1 is SNHLY and CDR2 is FYNNEI in the germline V gene. CDR3 length: 11 amino acids. The CDR3 reads CASKGEETQYF. CDR3 sequence (DNA): TGTGCCAGCAAAGGGGAAGAGACCCAGTACTTC.

This chain connects TRBV7-7 to TRBJ2-7; 10 bases agree with TRBD1. Germline-derived CDR1 and CDR2 are SSHAT and FNYEAQ (reference sequence). J was trimmed by 3 bases and V by 5 bases; bases with no gene match: 4. The CDR3 extends over 14 amino acids. CDR3 coding DNA: TGTGCCAGCAGCGTCGGACAGGGGGGCTACGAGCAGTACTTC. It encodes CASSVGQGGYEQYF.

Comments on this clone: Other DNA sequences of this sample code for an identical CDR3. V is TRBV10-3 and J is TRBJ1-5, with a tentative D call TRBD1 (5 bases). V lost 8 bases, J lost 2 bases, and 13 bases lay in between. Germline V gene data show CDR1 as ENHRY and CDR2 as SYGVKD. The CDR3 contains 14 residues. In nucleotides, the CDR3 is TGTGCCATCTCGGAGGCGGGGGGCAATCAGCCCCAGCATTTT. Its translation is CAISEAGGNQPQHF.

With respect to this clone: Other DNA sequences of this sample code for an identical CDR3. The genes are TRBV6-5 and TRBJ2-1, with D possibly being TRBD2 (6 bases). CDR3 length: 16 amino acids. Germline loops: CDR1 MNHEY, CDR2 SVGAGI. Trimming removed 0 bases from V and 0 bases from J, with 9 bases in between. CDR3 in amino acids: CASSYSFGSSYNEQFF. CDR3 DNA sequence: TGTGCCAGCAGTTACTCGTTCGGGAGCTCCTACAATGAGCAGTTCTTC.

The rearrangement joins TRBV7-9 to TRBJ1-4; 7 bases line up with TRBD1. This CDR3 spans 14 amino acids. Germline loops: CDR1 SEHNR, CDR2 FQNEAQ (reference sequence). The J segment lost 10 bases and the V segment lost 5 bases, leaving 10 bases of the junction unmatched. The CDR3 DNA reads TGTGCCAGCAGCCATGGACAGGACCGTTCAAAACTGTTTTTT. Its protein product is CASSHGQDRSKLFF. The entire variable domain, with the rest obtained from reference TRBV7-9 and TRBJ1-4, is as follows: DTGVSQNPRHKITKRGQNVTFRCDPISEHNRLYWYRQTLGQGPEFLTYFQNEAQLEKSRLLSDRFSAERPKGSFSTLEIQRTEQGDSAMYLCASSHGQDRSKLFFGSGTQLSVL.

To note about this clone: This CDR3 is also generated by other DNA sequences in the sample. The chain couples TRBV18 to TRBJ2-7, with TRBD1 identical over 9 bases. The trim removed 4 bases at V and 2 bases at J, leaving 3 bases unmatched. Germline CDR1 is KGHSH and CDR2 is LQKENI. CDR3 size: 14 residues. For the CDR3, the DNA is TGTGCCAGCTCACAGGGACAGGGAGCCTACGAGCAGTACTTC. It is translated as CASSQGQGAYEQYF. Looking up the rest from reference TRBV18 and TRBJ2-7 gives the full variable domain: NAGVMQNPRHLVRRRGQEARLRCSPMKGHSHVYWYRQLPEEGLKFMVYLQKENIIDESGMPKERFSAEFPKEGPSILRIQQVVRGDSAAYFCASSQGQGAYEQYFGPGTRLTVT.

In DNA, the CDR3 is TGTGCCAGTAGTATCCCCACAGGGGTTAGGAACACTGAAGCTTTCTTT. This gives the protein CASSIPTGVRNTEAFF. This sequence joins TRBV19 and TRBJ1-1; TRBD1 matches at 7 bases. Germline V gene lookup returns CDR1 LNHDA and CDR2 SQIVND (reference sequence). The CDR3 consists of 16 residues. After removal of 3 bases from V and 1 base from J, the junction contained 8 bases not matched to a gene. The whole variable domain, remainder taken from reference TRBV19 and TRBJ1-1, is DGGITQSPKYLFRKEGQNVTLSCEQNLNHDAMYWYRQDPGQGLRLIYYSQIVNDFQKGDIAEGYSVSREKKESFPLTVTSAQKNPTAFYLCASSIPTGVRNTEAFFGQGTRLTVV.

The chain couples TRBV6-6 to TRBJ2-7; 11 bases align to TRBD2. Trimming at V came to 4 bases and at J to 6 bases, leaving 11 bases not matched to a gene. Germline CDR1 MNHNY, CDR2 SVGAGI (reference sequence). This CDR3 comprises 16 residues. The CDR3 nucleotides read TGTGCCAGCAGTTTTGTTTTAGCGGGAGGGCCGGGCGAGCAGTACTTC. Protein product: CASSFVLAGGPGEQYF.

About this clone itself: Within the sample, other DNA sequences also encode this same CDR3. V is TRBV7-2 and J is TRBJ2-7; 10 nucleotides line up with TRBD1. This CDR3 contains 15 residues. CDR1 and CDR2 from the germline V gene are SGHTA and FQGNSA. With V trimmed by 4 bases and J by 4 bases, 7 bases remained unmatched. In DNA form, the CDR3 reads TGTGCCAGCAGCTCCCCCGGGACAGGGGCGTACGAGCAGTACTTC. Amino acid sequence: CASSSPGTGAYEQYF.

A remark on this clone: This same CDR3 is encoded by further DNA sequences in the sample. This rearrangement joins TRBV28 to TRBJ1-3; the D is unclear. The CDR3 spans 13 residues. Germline assignment: CDR1 MDHEN and CDR2 SYDVKM. V gave up 6 bases and J gave up 1 base, with 7 bases separating them. This chain's CDR3 is CASSLHSGNTIYF. DNA for the CDR3: TGTGCCAGCAGCTTACATTCTGGAAACACCATATATTTT.

V is TRBV5-1 and J is TRBJ1-6, with a weak D call TRBD1 (5 bases). The germline V gene encodes CDR1 SGHRS and CDR2 YFSETQ. V lost 6 bases to trimming and J lost 10 bases, with 23 bases between them. CDR3 length: 16 amino acids. For the CDR3, the DNA is TGCGCCAGCACCCTGGGGGGACCCCACGGTGGCTCACCCCTCCACTTT. It encodes CASTLGGPHGGSPLHF. Drawing the rest from reference TRBV5-1 and TRBJ1-6, the complete variable domain is KAGVTQTPRYLIKTRGQQVTLSCSPISGHRSVSWYQQTPGQGLQFLFEYFSETQRNKGNFPGRFSGRQFSNSRSEMNVSTLELGDSALYLCASTLGGPHGGSPLHFGNGTRLTVT.

The count of this clone is one. The chain recombines TRBV7-9 with TRBJ1-1, with TRBD1 matching 7 bases. This CDR3 is 15 amino acids long. Germline CDR1 reads SEHNR; CDR2 reads FQNEAQ (reference sequence). Trimming removed 3 bases from V and 4 bases from J; junction bases left unmatched: 8. The CDR3 DNA reads as TGTGCCAGCAGCTTCCTAGGGGGCGGCTTCACTGAAGCTTTCTTT. Its protein product is CASSFLGGGFTEAFF.